The following is a T cell receptor (beta chain) sequence with its context. Its target is unknown. Trimming left V 1 base short and J 3 bases short, with 12 bases between. Germline loops: CDR1 MGHRA, CDR2 YSYEKL. CDR3 length: 15 residues. The time point denotes: after dendritic cell vaccination, including at tumor progression/relapse. Patients had residual fresh-frozen tumor tissue and more than two years of survival data. The sample comes from a study of glioma-infiltrating T cells after dendritic cell vaccination. Amplification used 60 V beta primers and 13 J beta primers. TCRdb keeps only in-frame clones here, not all; method: immunoSEQ multiplex PCR. The sample yields some 78,000 clones, 85% seen once. Overall study findings and caveats: Estimated pretreatment TIL content predicted outcome after dendritic cell vaccination.

The gene calls are TRBV4-1 and TRBJ1-2; D gene ambiguous. This receptor was taken from a human donor with glioblastoma. The sample consisted of blood, taken after dendritic cell vaccination. Written as DNA, the CDR3 is TGCGCCAGCAGCCAAGTTGCGTACCCTGACTATGGCTACACCTTC. It encodes CASSQVAYPDYGYTF.